This T cell receptor (beta chain) comes out of a study of CD8+ T cells in alopecia areata (dated by TCRdb to the late 2010s). Looking at the study overall: The treated patients, all with moderate-to-severe alopecia areata, were enrolled in an open-label pilot trial of oral tofacitinib given at 5 to 10 mg twice daily. Patients received tofacitinib for 6 to 18 months and were then followed off drug for 6 months to check for delayed response and recurrence. To study T cell clonal expansion in alopecia areata, the researchers applied high-throughput TCRbeta sequencing to both the C3H/HeJ mouse model and human patients. Human TCRbeta sequencing covered scalp tissue and sorted CD4+ and CD8+ peripheral blood T cells from patchy and totalis/universalis alopecia areata patients and healthy controls. Patients on tofacitinib were biopsied at baseline and after 4 and 24 weeks of treatment, and several of the patients also had a later scalp biopsy. Scalp clonality was compared across normal scalp (n=4), patchy alopecia areata scalp (n=8), and alopecia totalis/universalis scalp (n=8). RNA came from the PAXgene miRNA kit for fixed scalp, the miRNeasy kit for PBMCs, and the RNeasy kit for mouse skin. Amplification of TCRbeta CDR3 regions was done by immunoSEQ multiplex PCR using 35 Vbeta forward primers and 13 Jbeta reverse primers. The paper's findings and limits, for the study overall: TCR sequences shared between patients were less clear than in mice, possibly partly because of HLA diversity in the patient population. Higher clonality and more expanded CD8+ clones were observed in lesional scalp than in normal scalp, particularly in alopecia totalis/universalis, a finding suggestive of antigenic drive. Resident alphabeta T cells in normal human skin are also sequenced, complicating scalp TCR repertoire analysis, unlike mouse skin dominated by gammadelta T cells.

The method behind the library was the immunoSEQ multiplex PCR assay. For TCR sequencing, RNA was extracted from every sample and reverse transcribed into cDNA to serve as template. First-strand cDNA was synthesized using SuperScript III with a 2:1 mix of oligo-dT and random hexamers. A synthetic immune receptor repertoire was used to gauge amplification bias, and whatever bias remained was removed computationally. The paper's processing steps were these. Raw reads were preprocessed to remove errors, and CDR3 was defined according to IMGT conventions as the region from the conserved cysteine to phenylalanine. To get clonality, Shannon entropy was normalized by log2 of the number of productive unique TCRs and the result was subtracted from 1. CD4 or CD8 identity of scalp clones was inferred by cross-referencing scalp TCRbeta sequences with sorted blood CD4 and CD8 repertoires. The table was pulled from immuneACCESS by TCRdb, which kept in-frame rearrangements only. Such tables lose some clones; where checked, under half of the loss comes from unresolved V genes, and the rest has no known cause. From that table come the V and J calls and clone size; the DNA was used to work out D and trimming. This sample is represented by some 170,000 clones; 59% of them were singletons. About 14% of the sample lies in the top ten.

The CDR3 covers 14 residues, taking in both the cysteine and the phenylalanine. This entry keeps only the CDR3 DNA: 42 bases, framed from base 1. Taken from the germline V gene (reference sequence), the CDR1 and CDR2 loops are PRHDT and FYEKMQ. The junction shows trimming of 5 bases on V and 1 base on J, and the gene matches do not reach 4 bases of it. A note on this clone: Its antigen is currently not known. No base-level quality is on record; no much larger clone is a single base apart.

The time point label of this sample denotes: baseline before oral tofacitinib. From alopecia areata patients, peripheral blood was collected along with lesional scalp punch biopsies. After PBMCs were isolated by density centrifugation and stained for CD3, CD4 and CD8, a FACSAria was used to sort CD4+ and CD8+ T cells. The material sequenced was CD4+ T cells sorted from blood, taken at week 0. The receptor's source is a human donor with alopecia areata. Recombination connected TRBV13 to TRBJ2-7; TRBD2 aligns with 8 central bases. In nucleotides, the sequence is TGTGCCAGCAGCCTTAGCGGGGCATCCTACGAGCAGTACTTC. It translates as CASSLSGASYEQYF.